The T cell receptor beta chain under discussion was sequenced for a study of PD-1 blockade in classical Hodgkin lymphoma. On the study more broadly: Patients were treated with nivolumab at 3 mg/kg, and this was given intravenously every 2 weeks. Findings of the study overall: Compared with baseline, CD4+ but not CD8+ TCR diversity had risen significantly by C4D1.

Details on this clone: Its antigen is unknown.

Every patient experienced relapse after autologous stem cell transplantation, and brentuximab vedotin exposure varied. Complete response, partial response or progressive disease made up the best responses. Libraries were prepared by immunoSEQ multiplex PCR; TCRdb keeps only in-frame clonotypes and omits some of them. The sample lists more than 40,000 clones, over 60% occurring once. V shed 4 bases, J shed 0 bases, and the junction held 5 bases outside the gene matches. The germline CDR1 and CDR2 sequences are SGHRS and YFSETQ. The CDR3 extends over 15 amino acids. The chain employs TRBV5-1 and TRBJ2-3; TRBD1 matches 7 bases. This receptor was taken from a human donor with classical Hodgkin lymphoma. The sample was peripheral blood mononuclear cells (PBMCs), taken at baseline. CDR3 coding DNA: TGCGCCAGCAGCCCTGGACAGGTCAGCACAGATACGCAGTATTTT. This sequence encodes CASSPGQVSTDTQYF.